These 27 T cell receptor beta chains came from one sample sequenced in a study of T cell repertoires in cytomegalovirus infection. TCRdb redid the calling of the reads with MiXCR, one entry per CDR3 protein. Counted here are roughly 720,000 distinct CDR3 sequences, roughly a third occurring once; the ten biggest clones make up 2.8%. The material sequenced was PBMCs. The receptor source for this set is a human donor in good health (CMV status not recorded). Some clones in this sample may be carry-over from other donors' samples.

The table lists this clonotype with many counts. This sequence joins TRBV28 and TRBJ2-7; possible D gene TRBD1, 6 bases. Germline V gene lookup returns CDR1 MDHEN and CDR2 SYDVKM. CDR3 length equals 12 residues. Trimming took 6 bases from V and 6 from J, leaving 12 bases between them. The CDR3 DNA reads TGTGCCAGCAGCCGCCGGGACACCGAGCAGTACTTC. The encoded protein is CASSRRDTEQYF. Drawing the rest from reference TRBV28 and TRBJ2-7, the complete variable domain is DVKVTQSSRYLVKRTGEKVFLECVQDMDHENMFWYRQDPGLGLRLIYFSYDVKMKEKGDIPEGYSVSREKKERFSLILESASTNQTSMYLCASSRRDTEQYFGPGTRLTVT.

The rearrangement links TRBV7-6 to TRBJ2-2, with D possibly matching TRBD1 (6 bases). CDR3 length equals 14 residues. Trimming took 0 bases from V and 6 from J, leaving 8 bases between them. CDR1 SGHVS and CDR2 FNYEAQ come from the germline V gene. CDR3: CASSLAGHPGELFF. DNA for the CDR3: TGTGCCAGCAGCTTAGCGGGACACCCCGGGGAGCTGTTTTTT.

V gene TRBV28 combines with J gene TRBJ1-1, with D possibly being TRBD1 (5 bases). V was trimmed by 5 bases and J by 5 bases, leaving 15 bases between them. CDR1 and CDR2 (germline): MDHEN, SYDVKM. CDR3 size: 14 residues. The DNA for the CDR3 is TGTGCCAGCAGTGGGGGGGTATCGAGAACTGAAGCTTTCTTT. Protein product: CASSGGVSRTEAFF.

This rearrangement joins TRBV5-1 to TRBJ2-2; 7 bases map to TRBD2. The germline V gene encodes CDR1 SGHRS and CDR2 YFSETQ. CDR3 length: 14 residues. Trimming removed 4 bases from V and 8 bases from J; junction bases left unmatched: 8. The CDR3 region is CASSRTRVAGELFF. CDR3 DNA: TGCGCCAGCAGCCGGACTAGAGTGGCTGGGGAGCTGTTTTTT.

This clonotype appeared a single time. This chain joins TRBV15 and TRBJ2-2; maybe TRBD2 (5 bases). This CDR3 spans 15 amino acids. The V end was cut by 5 bases, the J end by 8 bases, with 18 bases between. CDR1 is LNHNV, CDR2 YYDKDF, per germline (reference sequence). CDR3 residues: CATSELVGDWGELFF. The DNA of the CDR3 is TGTGCCACCAGCGAACTTGTGGGAGATTGGGGGGAGCTGTTTTTT.

This clonotype was observed a few times. V usage is TRBV7-6 and J usage is TRBJ2-3; 9 bases line up with TRBD2. The V gene's germline CDR1 is SGHVS and CDR2 FNYEAQ. This CDR3 region has 16 residues. Trimming took 0 bases from V and 1 from J; bases not matched to a gene: 2. CDR3 sequence reads: CASSLARTSGTDTQYF. The CDR3 nucleotides read TGTGCCAGCAGCTTAGCTCGGACTAGCGGCACAGATACGCAGTATTTT.

The CDR3: CASGLVGVGTDTQYF. DNA of the CDR3: TGTGCTAGTGGTTTGGTTGGTGTGGGGACAGATACGCAGTATTTT. The chain is built from TRBV12-5 and TRBJ2-3; no definite D call. Germline lookup yields CDR1 LGHNT and CDR2 FRNRAP. The CDR3 has 15 residues. Deletions cut 0 bases from V and 3 bases from J, with 10 bases between.

This clonotype was recorded many times. The chain couples TRBV7-8 to TRBJ2-5; D remains unclear. The V gene's germline CDR1 is SGHVS and CDR2 FQNEAQ. V lost 3 bases to trimming and J lost 5 bases, with 22 bases between them. CDR3 length: 17 residues. Here the CDR3 DNA reads TGTGCCAGCAGCTTCGGTAGGCTCCAGTCCCTCAGGGAGACCCAGTACTTC. Encoded protein: CASSFGRLQSLRETQYF.

This rearrangement joins TRBV6-1 to TRBJ1-5; a possible D gene is TRBD1 (6 bases). CDR3 size: 14 residues. Germline V CDR1 and CDR2: MNHNS, SASEGT. Trimming cost V 3 bases and J 5 bases, with 11 bases left between them. DNA for the CDR3: TGTGCCAGCAGTGAGGGAGGGGGATATCAGCCCCAGCATTTT. Its protein is CASSEGGGYQPQHF.

This clonotype was observed a few times. As DNA, the CDR3 is TGTGCCAGCAGCCAAGATAGGGGGGAGCTGTCCTACGAGCAGTACTTC. This translates into CASSQDRGELSYEQYF. The chain couples TRBV4-2 to TRBJ2-7; either TRBD1 or TRBD2 may fit D (6 bases each). Germline V gives CDR1 LGHNA, CDR2 YNFKEQ. Trimming removed 0 bases at V and 1 base at J, with 13 bases between. The CDR3 extends over 16 amino acids.

This sequence joins TRBV28 and TRBJ2-6; 8 positions match TRBD2. The germline V gene has CDR1 MDHEN and CDR2 SYDVKM. V gave up 7 bases and J gave up 6 bases; unmatched junction bases: 8. This CDR3 spans 15 amino acids. The CDR3 DNA follows: TGTGCCAGCATCGAGCGGGGGAGAACGGCCAACGTCCTGACTTTC. It encodes CASIERGRTANVLTF.

A few counts support this clonotype. This chain links TRBV6-5 with TRBJ2-5; 7 bases match TRBD2. The CDR3 is 15 residues long. Per the germline V gene, CDR1 is MNHEY and CDR2 is SVGAGI. V lost 8 bases to trimming and J lost 5 bases; unmatched junction nucleotides: 14. The CDR3, as DNA: TGTGCCAGCGGAGTTTCGGGACTACCGGGGGAGACCCAGTACTTC. Translation: CASGVSGLPGETQYF.

This clonotype was found a few times. The genes are TRBV6-1 and TRBJ2-2, with 10 positions matching TRBD1. Germline V CDR1 and CDR2: MNHNS, SASEGT. The V segment lost 3 bases and the J segment 3 bases; nucleotides outside the gene matches: 10. The CDR3 totals 18 residues. The chain's CDR3 is CASSEGPPGQGYTGELFF. In DNA, the CDR3 is TGTGCCAGCAGTGAGGGCCCCCCGGGACAGGGGTACACCGGGGAGCTGTTTTTT.

This clonotype was seen only a few times. This chain's CDR3 is CASRKGAAGANVLTF. In nucleotides, the CDR3 is TGTGCCAGCAGAAAGGGGGCAGCAGGGGCCAACGTCCTGACTTTC. J is TRBJ2-6 and V is TRBV7-9; 7 bases fit TRBD1. The CDR3 is 15 amino acids. Losses at the gene ends were 6 bases for V and 4 bases for J; bases not matched to a gene: 6. CDR1 and CDR2 (germline): SEHNR, FQNEAQ (reference sequence). The full variable domain, completed using reference TRBV7-9 and TRBJ2-6, is DTGVSQNPRHKITKRGQNVTFRCDPISEHNRLYWYRQTLGQGPEFLTYFQNEAQLEKSRLLSDRFSAERPKGSFSTLEIQRTEQGDSAMYLCASRKGAAGANVLTFGAGSRLTVL.

The chain joins TRBV7-9 to TRBJ2-3; D tentatively reads TRBD1 or TRBD2 (7 bases each). V lost 3 bases and J lost 2, with 24 bases in between. Germline V gene sequence: CDR1 SEHNR, CDR2 FQNEAQ (reference sequence). This CDR3 is built from 19 residues. The CDR3 nucleotides read TGTGCCAGCAGCTTCCTGTTCTGGGGGGGGGACAGAGACACAGATACGCAGTATTTT. Its protein product is CASSFLFWGGDRDTDTQYF. Combining the CDR3 with reference TRBV7-9 and TRBJ2-3 gives the whole variable domain DTGVSQNPRHKITKRGQNVTFRCDPISEHNRLYWYRQTLGQGPEFLTYFQNEAQLEKSRLLSDRFSAERPKGSFSTLEIQRTEQGDSAMYLCASSFLFWGGDRDTDTQYFGPGTRLTVL.

The rearrangement uses TRBV20-1 and TRBJ1-2; the D is unclear. Looked up from germline, CDR1 is DFQATT and CDR2 is SNEGSKA (reference sequence). V gave up 3 bases and J gave up 8 bases, with 22 bases separating them. This CDR3 spans 15 amino acids. The CDR3 spells CSASAIDNSGFGYTF. In DNA, the CDR3 is TGCAGTGCTAGCGCTATAGACAATAGCGGCTTCGGCTACACCTTC.

The chain carries TRBV20-1 and TRBJ1-5, with D possibly TRBD1 on 6 matching bases. The CDR3 spans 16 residues. V was clipped by 1 base and J by 3 bases, with 16 bases between them. Germline V gives CDR1 DFQATT, CDR2 SNEGSKA (reference sequence). The CDR3 DNA is TGCAGTGCTAGAGGGGAACAGGGTCTACTCAATCAGCCCCAGCATTTT. It translates to CSARGEQGLLNQPQHF.

This clonotype occurred a few times. The rearrangement uses TRBV20-1 and TRBJ2-1; TRBD2 aligns across 8 bases. The CDR3 has 13 amino acids. V lost 5 bases to trimming and J lost 8 bases; unmatched junction nucleotides: 8. The germline V gene encodes CDR1 DFQATT and CDR2 SNEGSKA (reference sequence). The CDR3 nucleotides are TGCAGTGCTTTCCCGACTAGCGATCATGAGCAGTTCTTC. Its translation: CSAFPTSDHEQFF.

The table lists this clonotype with a few counts. V and J are TRBV7-2 and TRBJ2-6; D assignment may be TRBD1 or TRBD2 (6 bases each). The CDR3 runs 16 residues. Trimming removed 5 bases from V and 3 bases from J, with 14 bases in between. Germline values: CDR1 SGHTA, CDR2 FQGNSA. This CDR3 reads CASSLNRDFGANVLTF. CDR3 coding DNA: TGTGCCAGCAGCCTCAACAGGGACTTTGGGGCCAACGTCCTGACTTTC.

The count of this clonotype is one. No conserved phenylalanine or tryptophan is present at the end of the CDR3, so a read error is the likely explanation. This chain joins TRBV5-1 and TRBJ1-2; no reliable D call. This CDR3 region has 13 residues. From germline, CDR1 is SGHRS and CDR2 YFSETQ. With 0 bases removed from V and 7 bases from J, the gap between germline ends came to 10 bases. The CDR3 here is CASSLDGLAGYTL. In DNA form, the CDR3 reads TGCGCCAGCAGCTTGGACGGATTAGCTGGCTACACCTTA.

Comments on this clonotype: Relative to the germline gene, one junction end is altered; a read error may explain this. The rearrangement joins TRBV5-1 to TRBJ2-7, with 9 bases lining up with TRBD1. This CDR3 comprises 18 residues. Germline V gene data show CDR1 as SGHRS and CDR2 as YFSETQ. Here the CDR3 DNA reads TGCGCCAGCAGATTGAAGGGTCTAAACCGGGACAGGGCGTACGAGAAGTACTTC. Residues: CASRLKGLNRDRAYEKYF.

V gene TRBV12-3 or TRBV12-4 combines with J gene TRBJ2-3; 8 bases align to TRBD1. The J segment lost 0 bases and the V segment lost 5 bases, leaving 4 bases of the junction unmatched. The CDR3 has 15 amino acids. The CDR3 region is CASSGRGLSTDTQYF. The CDR3 nucleotides are TGTGCCAGCAGTGGCAGGGGGCTGAGCACAGATACGCAGTATTTT.

This clonotype occurred once. This sequence joins TRBV5-6 and TRBJ1-6; D is ambiguous. V lost 2 bases, J lost 8 bases, and 5 bases lay in between. Germline values: CDR1 SGHDT, CDR2 YYEEEE. The CDR3 loop spans 12 amino acids. CDR3 protein: CASSFADSPLHF. As DNA, the CDR3 is TGTGCCAGCAGCTTTGCGGATTCACCCCTCCACTTT.

This clonotype turned up a few times. This sequence joins TRBV14 and TRBJ1-6, with D unclear. This CDR3 contains 16 residues. Trimming took off 3 bases at V and 7 bases at J, with 16 bases between the two ends. The germline V gene has CDR1 SGHDN and CDR2 FVKESK. As DNA, the CDR3 is TGTGCCAGCAGCCACCGGGAGCCCTTATTGAATTCACCCCTCCACTTT. This sequence encodes CASSHREPLLNSPLHF.

To note about this clonotype: Likely a read error: the CDR3 ends without its conserved phenylalanine or tryptophan. The rearrangement links TRBV28 to TRBJ1-1, with D uncertain. Trimming left V 2 bases short and J 4 bases short, with 8 bases between. There are 13 residues in the CDR3. Per the germline V gene, CDR1 is MDHEN and CDR2 is SYDVKM. This chain's CDR3 is CASSLAWGTEAFV. Written as DNA, the CDR3 is TGTGCCAGCAGTTTAGCTTGGGGCACTGAAGCTTTCGTT.

This clonotype was counted a few times. V and J are TRBV20-1 and TRBJ1-5, with 9 bases lining up with TRBD1. The V and J ends lost 5 bases and 4 bases, in that order; junction bases with no gene match: 15. There are 17 residues in the CDR3. Germline values: CDR1 DFQATT, CDR2 SNEGSKA (reference sequence). CDR3 sequence reads: CSARPGQGSRTNQPQHF. CDR3 nucleotides: TGCAGTGCTCGACCGGGACAGGGAAGTAGAACGAATCAGCCCCAGCATTTT.

The chain carries TRBV20-1 and TRBJ2-1; a weak D match, TRBD2 (5 bases). Germline lookup yields CDR1 DFQATT and CDR2 SNEGSKA (reference sequence). This CDR3 comprises 13 residues. V dropped 4 bases and J dropped 1 base, with 8 bases sitting between them. CDR3 DNA: TGCAGTGCTACACTAGTTTCCTACAATGAGCAGTTCTTC. Amino acids: CSATLVSYNEQFF.